This is a list of T cell receptor beta chains from one sample in a study of response to subunit inactivated influenza vaccine. TCRdb called the RT-PCR reads again in MiXCR, with one record for every CDR3 protein. The sample shows about 780,000 distinct CDR3 sequences, around 18% of them seen only once. The specimen was PBMCs from blood, collected 4 to 6 days after vaccination. The origin of the receptors is a man aged 50-59 years who received an inactivated influenza vaccine. Both conserved end residues are part of each CDR3. The order of the fields is J gene, clone size, D gene, V gene, CDR3 DNA, CDR3 protein. A D gene is named only where the DNA matches it firmly. A row's size may be missing; if present it is once, few, many or a size class.

J gene: TRBJ2-2
clone size: .
D gene: .
V gene: TRBV21-1
CDR3 DNA: TGTGCCAGCAGCAATGGGACAGGGCCAACCGGGGAGCTGTTTTTT
CDR3 protein: CASSNGTGPTGELFF

J gene: TRBJ2-2
clone size: .
D gene: .
V gene: TRBV20-1
CDR3 DNA: TGCAGTGCTAGAGCGGGGGGCCTTTACACCGGGGAGCTGTTTTTT
CDR3 protein: CSARAGGLYTGELFF

J gene: TRBJ1-5
clone size: .
D gene: .
V gene: TRBV20-1
CDR3 DNA: TGCAGTGCCAAGGGGGGGTGGAATCAGCCCCAGCATTTT
CDR3 protein: CSAKGGWNQPQHF

J gene: TRBJ2-7
clone size: many
D gene: TRBD2
V gene: TRBV11-2
CDR3 DNA: TGTGCCAGCAGCTCGGGACTAGCGGCCTACGAGCAGTACTTC
CDR3 protein: CASSSGLAAYEQYF

J gene: TRBJ1-4
clone size: few
D gene: .
V gene: TRBV10-3
CDR3 DNA: TGTGCCATCAGCCCGGGGACAACTAATGAAAAACTGTTTTTT
CDR3 protein: CAISPGTTNEKLFF

J gene: TRBJ1-2
clone size: few
D gene: TRBD1
V gene: TRBV10-3
CDR3 DNA: TGTGCCATCAGTGAGGACAGGGGAAACGGCTACACCTTC
CDR3 protein: CAISEDRGNGYTF

J gene: TRBJ2-1
clone size: .
D gene: .
V gene: TRBV2
CDR3 DNA: TGTGCCAGCAGCTCATGGACGAGGGAGCAGTTCTTC
CDR3 protein: CASSSWTREQFF

J gene: TRBJ2-5
clone size: .
D gene: .
V gene: TRBV11-2
CDR3 DNA: TGTGCCAGCAGCTTAGATTTTGGGCGAGATGGGGAGACCCAGTACTTC
CDR3 protein: CASSLDFGRDGETQYF

J gene: TRBJ1-2
clone size: many
D gene: TRBD1
V gene: TRBV6-5
CDR3 DNA: TGTGCCAGCAGTTACTCTAGGGGGCCCGACTATGGCTACACCTTC
CDR3 protein: CASSYSRGPDYGYTF

J gene: TRBJ2-7
clone size: .
D gene: TRBD2
V gene: TRBV20-1
CDR3 DNA: TGCAGTGCAGCTAGCGGGAGACTCTACGAGCAGTACTTC
CDR3 protein: CSAASGRLYEQYF

J gene: TRBJ2-2
clone size: .
D gene: TRBD2
V gene: TRBV5-1
CDR3 DNA: TGCGCCAGCACAATCGGGACCGGACTAGCGGGAGTCACCGGGGAGCTGTTTTTT
CDR3 protein: CASTIGTGLAGVTGELFF

J gene: TRBJ2-5
clone size: .
D gene: .
V gene: TRBV7-6
CDR3 DNA: TGTGCCAGCAGCCCCCTTTCACAAGAGACCCAGTACTTC
CDR3 protein: CASSPLSQETQYF

J gene: TRBJ1-4
clone size: .
D gene: .
V gene: TRBV18
CDR3 DNA: TGTGCCAGCTCATCACCGGGTGAAAAACTGTTTTTT
CDR3 protein: CASSSPGEKLFF

J gene: TRBJ2-7
clone size: .
D gene: TRBD2
V gene: TRBV29-1
CDR3 DNA: TGCAGCGTCGGAGCGGGAGGGCCCCGCGAGCAGTACTTC
CDR3 protein: CSVGAGGPREQYF

J gene: TRBJ2-2
clone size: few
D gene: .
V gene: TRBV5-1
CDR3 DNA: TGCGCCAGCAGTCCACCAATCGCGAACACCGGGGAGCTGTTTTTT
CDR3 protein: CASSPPIANTGELFF

J gene: TRBJ2-7
clone size: few
D gene: TRBD1
V gene: TRBV7-9
CDR3 DNA: TGTGCCAGCAGCTCAGCTCACTGGGACAGGACTCCTTACGAGCAGTACTTC
CDR3 protein: CASSSAHWDRTPYEQYF

J gene: TRBJ2-7
clone size: few
D gene: .
V gene: TRBV15
CDR3 DNA: TGTGCCACCAGCAGGGGGGTCCGCTACGAGCAGTACTTC
CDR3 protein: CATSRGVRYEQYF

J gene: TRBJ2-7
clone size: .
D gene: .
V gene: TRBV12-3/TRBV12-4
CDR3 DNA: TGTGCCAGCAGTCCAGGGCTCATAGGGGAGCAGTACTTC
CDR3 protein: CASSPGLIGEQYF

J gene: TRBJ1-2
clone size: .
D gene: TRBD1
V gene: TRBV11-1
CDR3 DNA: TGTGCCAGCAGCGGGGCGAGGCTCGTCAGGGGGCGTAAGGATGGCTACACCTTC
CDR3 protein: CASSGARLVRGRKDGYTF

J gene: TRBJ1-5
clone size: .
D gene: TRBD1
V gene: TRBV6-1
CDR3 DNA: TGTGCCAGCAGTCTCCGGACAGGAGCGGTTCAGCCCCAGCATTTT
CDR3 protein: CASSLRTGAVQPQHF

J gene: TRBJ2-5
clone size: many
D gene: .
V gene: TRBV29-1
CDR3 DNA: TGCAGCGTTGAACCCCTGAGGGACCAAGAGACCCAGTACTTC
CDR3 protein: CSVEPLRDQETQYF

J gene: TRBJ2-3
clone size: .
D gene: TRBD2
V gene: TRBV20-1
CDR3 DNA: TGCAGTGCTACAAGACTAGCGGGAGCGAGCACAGATACGCAGTATTTT
CDR3 protein: CSATRLAGASTDTQYF

J gene: TRBJ2-1
clone size: once
D gene: .
V gene: TRBV20-1
CDR3 DNA: TGCAGTGCTAGAGATGGGGGTTGGGAGAGCTCCTACAATGAGCAGTTCTTC
CDR3 protein: CSARDGGWESSYNEQFF

J gene: TRBJ2-1
clone size: many
D gene: .
V gene: TRBV29-1
CDR3 DNA: TGCAGCGTTGACATAAGGGGGGCATACAATGAGCAGTTCTTC
CDR3 protein: CSVDIRGAYNEQFF

J gene: TRBJ2-6
clone size: few
D gene: .
V gene: TRBV20-1
CDR3 DNA: TGCAGTGCCCAGTTCTCTGGGGCCAACGTCCTGACTTTC
CDR3 protein: CSAQFSGANVLTF

J gene: TRBJ2-1
clone size: .
D gene: .
V gene: TRBV9
CDR3 DNA: TGTGCCAGCAGCGTAGGGAGAGAGCAGTTCTTC
CDR3 protein: CASSVGREQFF

J gene: TRBJ2-4
clone size: few
D gene: TRBD1
V gene: TRBV12-3/TRBV12-4
CDR3 DNA: TGTGCCAGCAGGCGCACCCGAGGCAGAACGACCGGGACAGGGACAAACATTCAGTACTTC
CDR3 protein: CASRRTRGRTTGTGTNIQYF

J gene: TRBJ2-6
clone size: .
D gene: .
V gene: TRBV7-3
CDR3 DNA: TGTGCCAGCAGCCTCAAACCGGGGTTCTCTGGGGCCAACGTCCTGACTTTC
CDR3 protein: CASSLKPGFSGANVLTF

J gene: TRBJ1-1
clone size: few
D gene: .
V gene: TRBV12-3/TRBV12-4
CDR3 DNA: TGTGCCACCGCAGAAACGGGGGGCACTGAAGCTTTCTTT
CDR3 protein: CATAETGGTEAFF

J gene: TRBJ2-1
clone size: .
D gene: TRBD2
V gene: TRBV7-2
CDR3 DNA: TGTGCCAGCAGCCTAGAAGGGACTAAAATTCCGGGCGAGCAGTTCTTC
CDR3 protein: CASSLEGTKIPGEQFF

J gene: TRBJ1-1
clone size: many
D gene: TRBD1
V gene: TRBV12-3/TRBV12-4
CDR3 DNA: TGTGCCAGCAGTTCGACAGGGCCGAACACTGAAGCTTTCTTT
CDR3 protein: CASSSTGPNTEAFF

J gene: TRBJ2-2
clone size: many
D gene: .
V gene: TRBV24-1
CDR3 DNA: TGTGCCACCAGTGAGTACGCTCCCGCCGGGGAGCTGTTTTTT
CDR3 protein: CATSEYAPAGELFF

J gene: TRBJ2-1
clone size: .
D gene: TRBD2
V gene: TRBV20-1
CDR3 DNA: TGCAGTGCTAGAGATCCCCGGGGGGTGGGAGTGGTCTACAATGAGCAGTTCTTC
CDR3 protein: CSARDPRGVGVVYNEQFF

J gene: TRBJ2-2
clone size: .
D gene: TRBD1
V gene: TRBV11-2
CDR3 DNA: TGTGCCAGCAGCTTCCGGGACAGGGGGCCGGCCGGGGAGCTGTTTTTT
CDR3 protein: CASSFRDRGPAGELFF

J gene: TRBJ1-5
clone size: few
D gene: .
V gene: TRBV12-3/TRBV12-4
CDR3 DNA: TGTGCCAGCAACCAAGGAGGGGTAGGAAGCAATCAGCCCCAGCATTTT
CDR3 protein: CASNQGGVGSNQPQHF

J gene: TRBJ2-5
clone size: .
D gene: .
V gene: TRBV28
CDR3 DNA: TGTGCCAGCAGTTTCCTCATCGGGACACCCGAGGGGAAGACCCAGTACTTC
CDR3 protein: CASSFLIGTPEGKTQYF

J gene: TRBJ2-2
clone size: .
D gene: .
V gene: TRBV12-3/TRBV12-4
CDR3 DNA: TGTGCCAGCACCACCGACAGGATTGCCGGGGAGCTGTTTTTT
CDR3 protein: CASTTDRIAGELFF